The present T cell receptor (beta chain) was sequenced within a study of T cell repertoires in cytomegalovirus infection. On the study more broadly: Peptides in the study included HLA-C-restricted and HLA-B-restricted CMV epitopes. Study-level points and caveats: In two of eight donors, the top clonotype was HLA-C-restricted CMV-specific.

TCRdb re-called the reads through MiXCR, storing one row per CDR3 protein. The sample comprises fewer than 150,000 distinct CDR3 sequences, over 30% of which are singletons, and 41% rests with the top ten. This clonotype turned up a few times. The target antigen is unknown. The length of the CDR3 is 14 residues. Per the germline V gene, CDR1 is MGHRA and CDR2 is YSYEKL. Trimming took 4 bases from V and 7 from J, leaving 17 bases between them. The starting material was CD8+ T cells from cultured PBMCs, obtained from culture after CMV antigen stimulation. V and J are TRBV4-1 and TRBJ2-7, with a tentative D call TRBD2 (5 bases). The sequence came from a human donor in good health (CMV status not recorded). Some clones in this sample may be carry-over from other donors' samples. The CDR3: CASSPGVGSGEQYF. DNA for the CDR3: TGCGCCAGCAGCCCCGGGGTAGGGTCGGGAGAGCAGTACTTC.